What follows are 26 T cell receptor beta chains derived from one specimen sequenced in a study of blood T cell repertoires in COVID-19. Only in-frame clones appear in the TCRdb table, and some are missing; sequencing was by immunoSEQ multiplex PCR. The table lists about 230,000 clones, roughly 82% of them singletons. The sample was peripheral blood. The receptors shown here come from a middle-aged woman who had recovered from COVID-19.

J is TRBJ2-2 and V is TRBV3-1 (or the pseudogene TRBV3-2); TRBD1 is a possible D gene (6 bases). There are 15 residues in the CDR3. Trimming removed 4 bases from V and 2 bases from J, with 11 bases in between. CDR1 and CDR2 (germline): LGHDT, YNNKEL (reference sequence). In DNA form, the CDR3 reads TGTGCCAGCAGCCCCTTGGACAGAAACACCGGGGAGCTGTTTTTT. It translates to CASSPLDRNTGELFF.

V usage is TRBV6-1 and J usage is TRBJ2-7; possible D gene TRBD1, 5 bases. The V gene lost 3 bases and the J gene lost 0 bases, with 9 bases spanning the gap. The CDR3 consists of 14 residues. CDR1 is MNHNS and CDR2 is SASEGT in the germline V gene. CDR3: CASSEVRASYEQYF. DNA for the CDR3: TGTGCCAGCAGTGAGGTCAGGGCCTCCTACGAGCAGTACTTC.

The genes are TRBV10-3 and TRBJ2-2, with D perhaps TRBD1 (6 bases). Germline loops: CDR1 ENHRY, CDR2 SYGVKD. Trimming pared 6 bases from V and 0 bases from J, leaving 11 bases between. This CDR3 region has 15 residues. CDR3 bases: TGTGCCATCAGCCGACAGGACCCGAACACCGGGGAGCTGTTTTTT. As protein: CAISRQDPNTGELFF.

In DNA form, the CDR3 reads TGTGCCAGAAGCTTTGAGACAGGGGGCGCGGGTCAGCCCCAGCATTTT. It codes for CARSFETGGAGQPQHF. This chain joins TRBV5-3 and TRBJ1-5; TRBD1 aligns across 10 bases. TRBV5-3 is filed as an ORF, its function uncertain. The CDR3 is 16 residues long. Unmatched junction bases numbered 8, after V lost 2 bases and J lost 6 bases.

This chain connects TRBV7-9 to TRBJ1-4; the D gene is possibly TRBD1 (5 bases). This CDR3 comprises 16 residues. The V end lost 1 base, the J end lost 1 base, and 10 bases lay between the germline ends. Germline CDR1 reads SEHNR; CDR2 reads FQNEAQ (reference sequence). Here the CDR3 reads CASSLVSGVTNEKLFF. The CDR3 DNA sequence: TGTGCCAGCAGCTTAGTTTCGGGGGTAACTAATGAAAAACTGTTTTTT.

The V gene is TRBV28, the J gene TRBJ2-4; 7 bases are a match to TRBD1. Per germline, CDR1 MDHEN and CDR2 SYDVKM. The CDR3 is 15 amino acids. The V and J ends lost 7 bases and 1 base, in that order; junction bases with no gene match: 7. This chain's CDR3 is CASTDRVMAKNIQYF. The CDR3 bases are TGTGCCAGCACCGACAGGGTTATGGCCAAAAACATTCAGTACTTC. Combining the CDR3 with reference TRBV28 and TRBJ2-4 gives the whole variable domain DVKVTQSSRYLVKRTGEKVFLECVQDMDHENMFWYRQDPGLGLRLIYFSYDVKMKEKGDIPEGYSVSREKKERFSLILESASTNQTSMYLCASTDRVMAKNIQYFGAGTRLSVL.

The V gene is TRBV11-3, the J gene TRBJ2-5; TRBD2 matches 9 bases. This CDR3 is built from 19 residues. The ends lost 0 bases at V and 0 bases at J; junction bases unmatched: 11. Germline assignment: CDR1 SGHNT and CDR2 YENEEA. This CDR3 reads CASSLDSASGVLYQETQYF. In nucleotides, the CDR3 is TGTGCCAGCAGCTTAGACTCGGCTAGCGGGGTACTGTACCAAGAGACCCAGTACTTC.

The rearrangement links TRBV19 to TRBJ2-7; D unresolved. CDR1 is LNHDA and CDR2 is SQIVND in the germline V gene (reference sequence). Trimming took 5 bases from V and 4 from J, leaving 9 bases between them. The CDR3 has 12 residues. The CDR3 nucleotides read TGTGCCAGTAGTCCCAGGCCTTACGAGCAGTACTTC. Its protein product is CASSPRPYEQYF. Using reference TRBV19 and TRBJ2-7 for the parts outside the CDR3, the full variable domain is DGGITQSPKYLFRKEGQNVTLSCEQNLNHDAMYWYRQDPGQGLRLIYYSQIVNDFQKGDIAEGYSVSREKKESFPLTVTSAQKNPTAFYLCASSPRPYEQYFGPGTRLTVT.

The CDR3 loop is CASSPLTGTGELFF. The CDR3 coding sequence is TGTGCCAGCAGCCCCCTGACGGGAACCGGGGAGCTGTTTTTT. This chain links TRBV5-5 with TRBJ2-2, with a tentative D call TRBD2 (5 bases). The CDR3 loop spans 14 amino acids. Trimming shortened V by 4 bases and J by 5 bases, and 12 bases separated the two germline ends. Germline V gene lookup returns CDR1 SGHKS and CDR2 YYEKEE (reference sequence).

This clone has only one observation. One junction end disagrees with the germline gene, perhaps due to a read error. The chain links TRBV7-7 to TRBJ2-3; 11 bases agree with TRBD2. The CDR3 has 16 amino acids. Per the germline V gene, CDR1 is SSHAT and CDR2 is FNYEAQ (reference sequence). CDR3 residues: CASSLGTSGSTDTQYF. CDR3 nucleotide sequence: TGTGCTAGCAGCTTAGGGACTAGCGGTTCCACAGATACGCAGTATTTT.

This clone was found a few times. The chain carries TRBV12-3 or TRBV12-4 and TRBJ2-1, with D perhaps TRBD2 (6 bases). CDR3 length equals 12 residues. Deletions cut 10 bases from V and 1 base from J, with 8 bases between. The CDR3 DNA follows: TGTGCCACGGGGGTATCCTACAATGAGCAGTTCTTC. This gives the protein CATGVSYNEQFF.

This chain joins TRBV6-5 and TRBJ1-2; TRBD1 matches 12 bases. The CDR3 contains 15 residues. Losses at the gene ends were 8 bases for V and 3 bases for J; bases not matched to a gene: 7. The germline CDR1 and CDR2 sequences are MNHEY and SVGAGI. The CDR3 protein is CASGTGQGADYGYTF. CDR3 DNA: TGTGCCAGCGGGACGGGACAGGGGGCCGACTATGGCTACACCTTC.

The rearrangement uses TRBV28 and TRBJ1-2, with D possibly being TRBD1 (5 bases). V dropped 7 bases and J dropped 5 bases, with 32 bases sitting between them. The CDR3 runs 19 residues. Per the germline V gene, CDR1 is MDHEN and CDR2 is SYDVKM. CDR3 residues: CASTPRDPGVGSPIYGYTF. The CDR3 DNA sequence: TGTGCCAGCACACCTCGTGATCCGGGGGTTGGGTCCCCTATTTATGGCTACACCTTC.

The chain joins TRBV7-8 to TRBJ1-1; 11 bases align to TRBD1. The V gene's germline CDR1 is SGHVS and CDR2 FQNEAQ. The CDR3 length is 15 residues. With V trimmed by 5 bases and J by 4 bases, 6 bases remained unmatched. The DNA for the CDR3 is TGTGCCAGCAGCCTACCGGGGACAGGGGGCACTGAAGCTTTCTTT. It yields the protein CASSLPGTGGTEAFF.

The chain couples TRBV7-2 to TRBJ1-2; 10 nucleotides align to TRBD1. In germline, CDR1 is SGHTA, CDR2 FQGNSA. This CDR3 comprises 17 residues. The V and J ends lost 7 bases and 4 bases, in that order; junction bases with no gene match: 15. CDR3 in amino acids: CASIPSGTGVDLYGYTF. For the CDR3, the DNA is TGTGCCAGCATTCCCTCGGGGACAGGGGTCGACCTCTATGGCTACACCTTC.

The CDR3 nucleotides are TGTGCCAGCAGTTTATCGGGGTCCGGGGAGCTGTTTTTT. This translates into CASSLSGSGELFF. The chain joins TRBV28 to TRBJ2-2, with D possibly being TRBD2 (5 bases). Per the germline V gene, CDR1 is MDHEN and CDR2 is SYDVKM. V was shortened by 1 base and J by 6 bases, with 6 bases between the two germline ends. CDR3 size: 13 residues.

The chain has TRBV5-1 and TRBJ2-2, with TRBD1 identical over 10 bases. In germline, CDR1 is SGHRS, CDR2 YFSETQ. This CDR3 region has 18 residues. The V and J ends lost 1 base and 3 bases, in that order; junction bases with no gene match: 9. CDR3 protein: CASSLNWGQGRYTGELFF. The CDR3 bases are TGCGCCAGCAGCTTGAATTGGGGACAGGGGCGTTACACCGGGGAGCTGTTTTTT.

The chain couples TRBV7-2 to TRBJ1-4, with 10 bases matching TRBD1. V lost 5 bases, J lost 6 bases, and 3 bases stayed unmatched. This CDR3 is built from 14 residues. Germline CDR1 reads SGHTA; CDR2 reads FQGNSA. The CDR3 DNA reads TGTGCCAGCAGCCCCGGGACAGGGGATGAAAAACTGTTTTTT. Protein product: CASSPGTGDEKLFF. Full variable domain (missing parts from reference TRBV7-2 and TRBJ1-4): GAGVSQSPSNKVTEKGKDVELRCDPISGHTALYWYRQSLGQGLEFLIYFQGNSAPDKSGLPSDRFSAERTGGSVSTLTIQRTQQEDSAVYLCASSPGTGDEKLFFGSGTQLSVL.

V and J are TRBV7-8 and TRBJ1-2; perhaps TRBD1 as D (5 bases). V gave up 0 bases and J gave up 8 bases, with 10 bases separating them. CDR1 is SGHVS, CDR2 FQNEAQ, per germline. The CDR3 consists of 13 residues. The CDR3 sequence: CASSLATDLGYTF. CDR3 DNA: TGTGCCAGCAGCTTAGCGACAGATTTAGGCTACACCTTC.

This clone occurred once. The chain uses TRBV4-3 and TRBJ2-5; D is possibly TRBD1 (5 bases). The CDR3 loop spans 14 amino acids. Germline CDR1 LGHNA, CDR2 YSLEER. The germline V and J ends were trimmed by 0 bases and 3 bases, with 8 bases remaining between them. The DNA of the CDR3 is TGCGCCAGCAGCCAAGAGGGGCTGGAAGAGACCCAGTACTTC. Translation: CASSQEGLEETQYF.

The DNA of the CDR3 is TGTGCCAGCAGTACAGGACTAGCGGGGGGGCACGAGACCCAGTACTTC. Encoded protein: CASSTGLAGGHETQYF. The chain couples TRBV6-2 or TRBV6-3 to TRBJ2-5, with 15 bases aligning to TRBD2. CDR3 size: 16 residues. In germline, CDR1 is MNHEY, CDR2 SVGEGT. Unmatched junction bases numbered 6, after V lost 5 bases and J lost 5 bases.

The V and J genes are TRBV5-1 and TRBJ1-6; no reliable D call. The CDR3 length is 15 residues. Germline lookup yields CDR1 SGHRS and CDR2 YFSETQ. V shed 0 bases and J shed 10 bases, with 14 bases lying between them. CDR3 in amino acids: CASSLANSPKSPLHF. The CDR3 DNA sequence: TGCGCCAGCAGCTTGGCCAACTCCCCTAAGTCACCCCTCCACTTT.

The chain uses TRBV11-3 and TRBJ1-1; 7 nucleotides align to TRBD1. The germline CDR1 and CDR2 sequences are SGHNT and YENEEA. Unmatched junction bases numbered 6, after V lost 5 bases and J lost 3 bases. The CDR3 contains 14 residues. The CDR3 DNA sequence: TGTGCCAGCAGCACGGACAGGTGGGACACTGAAGCTTTCTTT. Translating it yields CASSTDRWDTEAFF.

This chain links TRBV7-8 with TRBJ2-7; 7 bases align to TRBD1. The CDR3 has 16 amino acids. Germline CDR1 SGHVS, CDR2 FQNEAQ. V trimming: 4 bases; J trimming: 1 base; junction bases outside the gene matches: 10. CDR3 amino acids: CASSSRQGAQSYEQYF. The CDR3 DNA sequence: TGTGCCAGCAGCTCAAGACAGGGAGCTCAATCCTACGAGCAGTACTTC.

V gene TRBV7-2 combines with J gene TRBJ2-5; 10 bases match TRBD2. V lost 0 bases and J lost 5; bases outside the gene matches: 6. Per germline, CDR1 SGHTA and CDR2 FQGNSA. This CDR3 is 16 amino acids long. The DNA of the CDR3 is TGTGCCAGCAGCTTAGCAGCGGGGGGGCCCTTTGAGACCCAGTACTTC. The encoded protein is CASSLAAGGPFETQYF.

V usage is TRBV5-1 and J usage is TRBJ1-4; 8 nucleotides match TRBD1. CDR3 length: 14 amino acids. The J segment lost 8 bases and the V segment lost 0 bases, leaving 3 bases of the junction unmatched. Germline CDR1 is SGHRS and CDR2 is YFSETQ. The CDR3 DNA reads TGCGCCAGCAGCTTGGGACAGGGGTACGAAAAACTGTTTTTT. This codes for CASSLGQGYEKLFF.